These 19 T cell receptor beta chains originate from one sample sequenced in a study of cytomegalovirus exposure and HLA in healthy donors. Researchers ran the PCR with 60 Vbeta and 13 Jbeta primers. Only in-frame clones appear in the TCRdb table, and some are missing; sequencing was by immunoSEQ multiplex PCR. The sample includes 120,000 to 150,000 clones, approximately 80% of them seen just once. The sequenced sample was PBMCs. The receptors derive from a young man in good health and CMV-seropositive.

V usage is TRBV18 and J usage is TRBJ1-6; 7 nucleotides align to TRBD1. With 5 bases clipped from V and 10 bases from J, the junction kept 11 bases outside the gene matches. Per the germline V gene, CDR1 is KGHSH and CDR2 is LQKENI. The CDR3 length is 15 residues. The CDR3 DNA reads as TGTGCCAGCTCAGAGACGGGACAGCTAAGGTCACCCCTCCACTTT. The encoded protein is CASSETGQLRSPLHF.

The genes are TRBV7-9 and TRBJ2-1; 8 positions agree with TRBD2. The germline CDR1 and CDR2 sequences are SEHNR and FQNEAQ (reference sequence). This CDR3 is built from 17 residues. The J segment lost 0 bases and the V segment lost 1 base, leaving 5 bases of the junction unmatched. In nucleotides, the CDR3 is TGTGCCAGCAGCTTAGATTTAAGCGGGAGCTCCTACAATGAGCAGTTCTTC. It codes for CASSLDLSGSSYNEQFF.

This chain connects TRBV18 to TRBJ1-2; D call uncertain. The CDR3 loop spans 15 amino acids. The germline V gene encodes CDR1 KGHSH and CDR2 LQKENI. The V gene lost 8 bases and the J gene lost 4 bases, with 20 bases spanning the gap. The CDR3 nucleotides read TGTGCCAGCCTTAACTCCCTGGGAGCGCTCTATGGCTACACCTTC. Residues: CASLNSLGALYGYTF.

Here the CDR3 reads CAWRSRGGLAYGEQYF. The CDR3 DNA is TGTGCCTGGAGAAGTAGAGGGGGACTAGCCTACGGCGAGCAGTACTTC. This rearrangement joins TRBV30 to TRBJ2-7; 9 bases match TRBD2. Germline trimming cut 3 bases from V and 6 bases from J; bases unmatched to any gene: 15. The CDR3 is 16 amino acids. Germline V gene lookup returns CDR1 GTSNPN and CDR2 SVGIG (reference sequence).

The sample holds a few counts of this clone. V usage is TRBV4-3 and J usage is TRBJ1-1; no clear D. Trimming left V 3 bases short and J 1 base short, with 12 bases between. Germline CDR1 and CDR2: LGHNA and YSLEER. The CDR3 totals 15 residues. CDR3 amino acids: CASSQRPLGNTEAFF. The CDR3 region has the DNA TGCGCCAGCAGCCAGAGACCGCTAGGGAACACTGAAGCTTTCTTT.

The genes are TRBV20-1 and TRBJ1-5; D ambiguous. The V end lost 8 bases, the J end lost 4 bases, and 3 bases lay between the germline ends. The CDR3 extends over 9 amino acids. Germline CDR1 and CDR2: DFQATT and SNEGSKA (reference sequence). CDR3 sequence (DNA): TGCAGTCATAATCAGCCCCAGCATTTT. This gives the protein CSHNQPQHF.

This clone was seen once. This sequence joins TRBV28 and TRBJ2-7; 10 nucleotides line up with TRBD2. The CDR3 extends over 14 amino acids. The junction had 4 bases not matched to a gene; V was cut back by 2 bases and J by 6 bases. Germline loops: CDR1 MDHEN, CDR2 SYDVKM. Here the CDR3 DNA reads TGTGCCAGCAGTTTAGGGCTAGCGGGGGTCGAGCAGTACTTC. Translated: CASSLGLAGVEQYF.

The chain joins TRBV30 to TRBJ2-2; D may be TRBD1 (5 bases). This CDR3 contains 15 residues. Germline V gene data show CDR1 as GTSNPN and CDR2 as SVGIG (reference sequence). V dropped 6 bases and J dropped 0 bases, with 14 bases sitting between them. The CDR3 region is CACRRAPTNTGELFF. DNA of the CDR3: TGTGCCTGTCGCAGGGCACCGACGAACACCGGGGAGCTGTTTTTT.

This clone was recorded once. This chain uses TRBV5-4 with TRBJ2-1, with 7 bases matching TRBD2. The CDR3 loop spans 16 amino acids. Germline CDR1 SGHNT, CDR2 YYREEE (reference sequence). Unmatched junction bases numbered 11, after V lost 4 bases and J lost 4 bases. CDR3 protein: CASSLGSSGAYNEQFF. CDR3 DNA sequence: TGTGCCAGCAGCCTTGGATCTAGCGGCGCTTACAATGAGCAGTTCTTC. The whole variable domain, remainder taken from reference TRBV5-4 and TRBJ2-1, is ETGVTQSPTHLIKTRGQQVTLRCSSQSGHNTVSWYQQALGQGPQFIFQYYREEENGRGNFPPRFSGLQFPNYSSELNVNALELDDSALYLCASSLGSSGAYNEQFFGPGTRLTVL.

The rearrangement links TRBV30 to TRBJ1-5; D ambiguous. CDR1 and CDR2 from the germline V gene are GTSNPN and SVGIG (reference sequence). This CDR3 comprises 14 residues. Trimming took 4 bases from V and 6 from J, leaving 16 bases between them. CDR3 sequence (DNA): TGTGCCTGGAACTTGGGCCCGCGGGGTCAGCCCCAGCATTTT. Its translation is CAWNLGPRGQPQHF.

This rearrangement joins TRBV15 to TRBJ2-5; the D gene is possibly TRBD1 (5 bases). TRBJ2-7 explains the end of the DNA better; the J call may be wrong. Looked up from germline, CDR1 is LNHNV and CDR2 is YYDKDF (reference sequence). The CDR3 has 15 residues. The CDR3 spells CATSSEGDLTYEQYF. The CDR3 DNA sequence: TGTGCCACCAGCAGTGAAGGGGATTTAACCTACGAGCAGTACTTC.

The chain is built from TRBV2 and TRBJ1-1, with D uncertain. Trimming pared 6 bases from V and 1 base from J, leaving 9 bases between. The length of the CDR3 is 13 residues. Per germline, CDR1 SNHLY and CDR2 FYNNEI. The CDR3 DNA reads TGTGCCAGCAGCGCTACAGCGAACACTGAAGCTTTCTTT. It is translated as CASSATANTEAFF.

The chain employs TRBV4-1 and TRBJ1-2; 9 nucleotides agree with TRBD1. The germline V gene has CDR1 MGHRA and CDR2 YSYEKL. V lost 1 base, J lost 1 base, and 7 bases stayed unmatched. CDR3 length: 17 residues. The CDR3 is CASSQGITGGHNYGYTF. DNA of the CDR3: TGCGCCAGCAGCCAAGGGATTACAGGGGGCCATAACTATGGCTACACCTTC.

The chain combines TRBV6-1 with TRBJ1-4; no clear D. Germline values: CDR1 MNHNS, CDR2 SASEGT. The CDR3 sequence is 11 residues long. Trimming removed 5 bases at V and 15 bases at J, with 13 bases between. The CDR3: CASSRTREMFF. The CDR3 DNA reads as TGTGCCAGCAGTAGGACTAGGGAGATGTTTTTT.

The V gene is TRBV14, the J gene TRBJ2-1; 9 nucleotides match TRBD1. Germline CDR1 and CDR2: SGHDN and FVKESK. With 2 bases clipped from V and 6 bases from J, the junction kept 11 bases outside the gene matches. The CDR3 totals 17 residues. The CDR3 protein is CASSQPQGAGGSNEQFF. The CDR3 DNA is TGTGCCAGCAGCCAACCACAGGGGGCGGGCGGTAGCAATGAGCAGTTCTTC. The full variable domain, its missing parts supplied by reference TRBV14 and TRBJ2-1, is EAGVTQFPSHSVIEKGQTVTLRCDPISGHDNLYWYRRVMGKEIKFLLHFVKESKQDESGMPNNRFLAERTGGTYSTLKVQPAELEDSGVYFCASSQPQGAGGSNEQFFGPGTRLTVL.

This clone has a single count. The CDR3 reads CAWSVQASYYGYTF. CDR3 sequence (DNA): TGTGCCTGGAGTGTACAGGCGAGCTACTATGGCTACACCTTC. This chain joins TRBV30 and TRBJ1-2, with TRBD1 as a possible D gene (5 bases). This CDR3 has 14 amino acids. Trimming took off 0 bases at V and 3 bases at J, with 11 bases between the two ends. Germline V gene sequence: CDR1 GTSNPN, CDR2 SVGIG (reference sequence).

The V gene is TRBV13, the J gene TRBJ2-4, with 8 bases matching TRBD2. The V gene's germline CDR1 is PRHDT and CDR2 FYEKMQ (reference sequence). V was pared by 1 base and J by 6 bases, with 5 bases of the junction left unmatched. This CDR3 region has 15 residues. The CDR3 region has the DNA TGTGCCAGCAGCTTAGTAGCGGGGAGAGGAAACATTCAGTACTTC. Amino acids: CASSLVAGRGNIQYF.

CDR3 protein: CASSSRTGGDPYEQYF. The DNA for the CDR3 is TGTGCCAGCAGCTCAAGGACAGGGGGCGACCCCTACGAGCAGTACTTC. The J gene is TRBJ2-7, the V gene TRBV7-6, with 11 bases matching TRBD1. CDR3 length: 16 amino acids. J lost 2 bases, V lost 4 bases, and 7 bases had no gene match. Germline loops: CDR1 SGHVS, CDR2 FNYEAQ. Based on the CDR3 plus reference TRBV7-6 and TRBJ2-7, the full variable domain is GAGVSQSPRYKVTKRGQDVALRCDPISGHVSLYWYRQALGQGPEFLTYFNYEAQQDKSGLPNDRFSAERPEGSISTLTIQRTEQRDSAMYRCASSSRTGGDPYEQYFGPGTRLTVT.

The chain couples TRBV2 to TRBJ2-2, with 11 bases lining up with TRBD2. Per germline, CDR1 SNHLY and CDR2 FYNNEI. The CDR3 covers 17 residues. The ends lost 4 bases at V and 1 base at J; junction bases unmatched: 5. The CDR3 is CASSGTSGSLNTGELFF. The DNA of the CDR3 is TGTGCCAGCAGTGGGACTAGCGGGTCCCTGAACACCGGGGAGCTGTTTTTT.